This T cell receptor (beta chain) derives from a study of shared clonotypes between healthy human individuals. This CDR3 comprises 15 residues. CDR1 is MGHRA, CDR2 YSYEKL, per germline. V was shortened by 4 bases and J by 4 bases, with 15 bases between the two germline ends. Assay used: immunoSEQ multiplex PCR; TCRdb lists only in-frame clones, some missing. The profile covers around 2,000,000 clones, with approximately 94% appearing a single time and about 1.1% taken by the ten largest. As defined, naive CD8 cells were CD45RO-negative and positively selected for CCR7, with terminally differentiated effector memory CD45RA+ cells excluded.

The sample consisted of naive CD8+ T cells sorted from blood. This TCR derives from a man in his late teens or twenties in good health. This chain connects TRBV4-1 to TRBJ2-3; D possibly corresponds to TRBD2 (5 bases). The chain's CDR3 is CASSPEAGVPDTQYF. As DNA, the CDR3 is TGCGCCAGCAGCCCGGAGGCGGGCGTCCCAGATACGCAGTATTTT.